The rows below give T cell receptor beta chains drawn from one sample of a study of molecular identifiers for immune sequencing clone quantification. Each CDR3 protein is one row after TCRdb ran MiXCR on the PCR reads. The profile shows roughly 90,000 distinct CDR3 sequences, approximately 23% of them singletons. The source material was naive CD8+ T cells from blood, with Jurkat cell RNA spiked in. The receptors were gathered from a human donor in good health. Some libraries in this study had Jurkat cell RNA spiked in. The CDR3 runs from the conserved cysteine through the conserved F or W. A D gene is named only where the DNA matches it firmly. A row's size may be missing; if present it is once, few, many or a size class.

>TRBV4-1|15|TRBJ2-5|TRBD2|many
CASSQGRGGRETQYF
TGCGCCAGCAGCCAAGGACGGGGGGGTCGTGAGACCCAGTACTTC
>TRBV6-5|21|TRBJ2-6|-|-
CASTKGGNPLPFNSGANVLTF
TGTGCCAGCACCAAAGGGGGAAATCCCTTACCGTTCAACTCTGGGGCCAACGTCCTGACTTTC
>TRBV6-2/TRBV6-3|13|TRBJ2-7|-|-
CASSYTAGYEQYF
TGTGCCAGCAGTTATACAGCAGGGTACGAGCAGTACTTC
>TRBV30|14|TRBJ2-1|-|-
CAWSSTGGYDEQFF
TGTGCCTGGAGTTCTACAGGAGGTTACGATGAGCAGTTCTTC
>TRBV5-1|18|TRBJ2-3|TRBD2|many
CASSSTSGGALNTDTQYF
TGCGCCAGCAGCTCCACTAGCGGGGGGGCCCTGAACACAGATACGCAGTATTTT
>TRBV23-1|17|TRBJ1-2|TRBD1|few
CASRGTGKGGSTYGYTF
TGCGCCAGCAGGGGGACAGGGAAAGGTGGATCAACCTATGGCTACACCTTC
>TRBV10-3|15|TRBJ2-5|-|few
CAISESGTEWETQYF
TGTGCCATCAGTGAGTCCGGGACCGAGTGGGAGACCCAGTACTTC
>TRBV29-1|16|TRBJ2-1|TRBD1|-
CSVEDGQGISYNEQFF
TGCAGCGTTGAAGACGGACAGGGAATTTCCTACAATGAGCAGTTCTTC
>TRBV15|17|TRBJ2-3|TRBD1|many
CATSRDRDRGSLDTQYF
TGTGCCACCAGCAGAGATCGGGACAGGGGGAGTTTGGATACGCAGTATTTT
>TRBV5-4|15|TRBJ2-3|TRBD1|many
CASRTDRASTDTQYF
TGTGCCAGCAGGACTGACAGGGCCAGCACAGATACGCAGTATTTT
>TRBV7-9|15|TRBJ2-1|-|-
CASSFRLAPLNEQFF
TGTGCCAGCAGCTTCAGGCTAGCGCCTCTAAATGAGCAGTTCTTC
>TRBV6-2/TRBV6-3|16|TRBJ2-7|-|many
CASSGPTEPRGDEQYF
TGTGCCAGCAGTGGTCCGACGGAGCCTCGGGGAGACGAGCAGTACTTC
>TRBV11-2|15|TRBJ2-3|TRBD1|-
CASSLVQGATATQYF
TGTGCCAGCAGCTTAGTGCAGGGGGCGACAGCTACGCAGTATTTT
>TRBV7-9|16|TRBJ1-1|-|-
CASSLGAGLENTEAFF
TGTGCCAGCAGCTTAGGGGCAGGCCTCGAGAACACTGAAGCTTTCTTT
>TRBV4-3|15|TRBJ2-1|TRBD1|-
CASSKPGQGDNEQFF
TGCGCCAGCAGCAAACCGGGACAGGGTGACAATGAGCAGTTCTTC
>TRBV9|16|TRBJ2-2|TRBD1|few
CASSAPRTGVGGELFF
TGTGCCAGCAGCGCACCTAGGACAGGGGTTGGCGGGGAGCTGTTTTTT
>TRBV4-1|16|TRBJ2-7|TRBD1|few
CASSQDRGSPSYEQYF
TGCGCCAGCAGCCAAGACAGGGGGTCACCTTCCTACGAGCAGTACTTC
>TRBV3-1|14|TRBJ2-3|-|-
CASSQDYLTDTQYF
TGTGCCAGCAGCCAAGATTACCTCACAGATACGCAGTATTTT
>TRBV5-1|12|TRBJ2-1|-|-
CASSLAYSEQFF
TGCGCCAGCAGCTTGGCCTACAGTGAGCAGTTCTTC
>TRBV5-8|16|TRBJ1-4|-|many
CASSLAGARLNEKLFF
TGTGCCAGCAGCTTGGCGGGAGCGAGGCTAAATGAAAAACTGTTTTTT
>TRBV20-1|16|TRBJ2-3|-|many
CSARDYYAVLTDTQYF
TGCAGTGCTAGAGATTACTACGCGGTTCTCACAGATACGCAGTATTTT
>TRBV9|16|TRBJ2-1|TRBD2|-
CANSVVWGRGINEQFF
TGTGCCAACAGCGTAGTATGGGGGAGGGGCATTAATGAGCAGTTCTTC
>TRBV13|14|TRBJ2-5|-|many
CASSLRSGQETQYF
TGTGCCAGCAGCTTAAGGTCCGGCCAAGAGACCCAGTACTTC
>TRBV7-9|14|TRBJ2-7|-|-
CASSPRLRTYEQYF
TGTGCCAGCAGCCCGAGACTGAGGACCTACGAGCAGTACTTC
>TRBV27|12|TRBJ2-2|-|few
CASSTSHRELFF
TGTGCCAGCAGCACCTCCCACCGGGAGCTGTTTTTT
>TRBV5-8|15|TRBJ2-7|-|-
CASSPGDSWGYEQYF
TGTGCCAGCAGCCCGGGGGACAGCTGGGGCTACGAGCAGTACTTC